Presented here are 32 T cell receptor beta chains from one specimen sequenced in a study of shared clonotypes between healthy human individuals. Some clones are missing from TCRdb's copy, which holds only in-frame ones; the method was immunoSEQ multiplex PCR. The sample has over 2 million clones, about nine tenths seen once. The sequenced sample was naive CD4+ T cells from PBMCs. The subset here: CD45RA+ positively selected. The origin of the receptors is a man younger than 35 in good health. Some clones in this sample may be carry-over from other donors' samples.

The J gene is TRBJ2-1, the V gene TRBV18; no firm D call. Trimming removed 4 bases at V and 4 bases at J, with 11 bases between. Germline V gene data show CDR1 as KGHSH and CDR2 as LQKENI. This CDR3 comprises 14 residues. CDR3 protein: CASSLSTEYNEQFF. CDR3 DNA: TGTGCCAGCTCACTATCAACGGAATACAATGAGCAGTTCTTC.

The DNA for the CDR3 is TGTGCCAGCATGAGGGGGACTTACAATGAGCAGTTCTTC. Its protein is CASMRGTYNEQFF. The chain is built from TRBV2 and TRBJ2-1; D tentatively reads TRBD1 or TRBD2 (6 bases each). The CDR3 totals 13 residues. Trimming shortened V by 7 bases and J by 4 bases, and 11 bases separated the two germline ends. Germline V lookup: CDR1 SNHLY, CDR2 FYNNEI.

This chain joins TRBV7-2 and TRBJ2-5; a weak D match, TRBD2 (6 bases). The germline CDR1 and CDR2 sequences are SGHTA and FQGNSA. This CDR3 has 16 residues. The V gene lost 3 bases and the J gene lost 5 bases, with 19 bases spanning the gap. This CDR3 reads CASSFKRLGGTETQYF. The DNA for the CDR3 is TGTGCCAGCAGCTTTAAAAGACTGGGAGGAACGGAGACCCAGTACTTC.

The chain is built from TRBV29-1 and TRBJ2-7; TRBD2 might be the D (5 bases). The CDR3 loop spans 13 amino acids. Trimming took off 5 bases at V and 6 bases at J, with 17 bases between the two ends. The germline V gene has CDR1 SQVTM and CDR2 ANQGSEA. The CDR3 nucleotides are TGCAGCGTTCTCCGATGGACGGGGTCCGAGCAGTACTTC. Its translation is CSVLRWTGSEQYF.

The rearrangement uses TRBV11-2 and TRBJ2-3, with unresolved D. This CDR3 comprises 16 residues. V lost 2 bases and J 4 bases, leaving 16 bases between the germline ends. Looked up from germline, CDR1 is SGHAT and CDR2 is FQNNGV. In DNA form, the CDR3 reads TGTGCCAGCAGCTTACTAAAGTCTCCCGGAGCAGATACGCAGTATTTT. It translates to CASSLLKSPGADTQYF.

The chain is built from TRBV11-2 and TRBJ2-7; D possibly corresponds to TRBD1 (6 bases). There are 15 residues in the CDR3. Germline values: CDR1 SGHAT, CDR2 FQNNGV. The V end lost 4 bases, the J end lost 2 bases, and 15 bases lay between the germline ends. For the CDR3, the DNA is TGTGCCAGCAGCTCGTACAGGGCGCTAACCTACGAGCAGTACTTC. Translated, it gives CASSSYRALTYEQYF.

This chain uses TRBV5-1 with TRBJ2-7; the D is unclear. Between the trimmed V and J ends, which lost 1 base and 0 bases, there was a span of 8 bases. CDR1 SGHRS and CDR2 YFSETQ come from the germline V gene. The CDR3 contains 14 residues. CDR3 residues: CASSLYSFSYEQYF. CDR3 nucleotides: TGCGCCAGCAGCTTGTACAGTTTCTCCTACGAGCAGTACTTC.

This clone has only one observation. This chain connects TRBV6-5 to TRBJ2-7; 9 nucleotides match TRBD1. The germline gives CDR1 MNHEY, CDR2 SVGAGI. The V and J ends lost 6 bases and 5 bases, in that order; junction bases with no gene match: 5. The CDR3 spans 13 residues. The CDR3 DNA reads TGTGCCAGCAGAAGAGGACAGGGGCACGAGCAGTACTTC. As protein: CASRRGQGHEQYF.

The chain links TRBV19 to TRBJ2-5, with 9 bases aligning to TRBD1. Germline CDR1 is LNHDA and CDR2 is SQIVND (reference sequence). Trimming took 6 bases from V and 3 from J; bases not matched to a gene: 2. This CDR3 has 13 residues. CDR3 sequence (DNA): TGTGCCAGTAGAAGACAGGGGGAAGAGACCCAGTACTTC. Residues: CASRRQGEETQYF.

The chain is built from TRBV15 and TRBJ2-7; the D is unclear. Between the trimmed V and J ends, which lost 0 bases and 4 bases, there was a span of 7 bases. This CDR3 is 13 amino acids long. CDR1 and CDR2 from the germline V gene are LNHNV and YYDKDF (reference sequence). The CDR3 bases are TGTGCCACCAGCAGAGAGCCGACTTACGAGCAGTACTTC. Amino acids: CATSREPTYEQYF. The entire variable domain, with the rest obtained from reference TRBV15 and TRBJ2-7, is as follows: DAMVIQNPRYQVTQFGKPVTLSCSQTLNHNVMYWYQQKSSQAPKLLFHYYDKDFNNEADTPDNFQSRRPNTSFCFLDIRSPGLGDTAMYLCATSREPTYEQYFGPGTRLTVT.

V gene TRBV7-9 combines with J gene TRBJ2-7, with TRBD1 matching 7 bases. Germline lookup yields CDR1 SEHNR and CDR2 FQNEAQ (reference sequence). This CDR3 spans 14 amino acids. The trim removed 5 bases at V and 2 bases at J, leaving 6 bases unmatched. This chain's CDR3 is CASSPPTGTYEQYF. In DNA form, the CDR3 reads TGTGCCAGCAGCCCCCCGACAGGGACCTACGAGCAGTACTTC.

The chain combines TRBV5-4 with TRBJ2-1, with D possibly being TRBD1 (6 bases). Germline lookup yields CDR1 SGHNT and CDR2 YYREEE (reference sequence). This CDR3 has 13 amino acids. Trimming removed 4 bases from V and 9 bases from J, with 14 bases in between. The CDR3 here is CASSEGQRLEQFF. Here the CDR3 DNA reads TGTGCCAGCAGCGAAGGACAGAGGCTTGAGCAGTTCTTC.

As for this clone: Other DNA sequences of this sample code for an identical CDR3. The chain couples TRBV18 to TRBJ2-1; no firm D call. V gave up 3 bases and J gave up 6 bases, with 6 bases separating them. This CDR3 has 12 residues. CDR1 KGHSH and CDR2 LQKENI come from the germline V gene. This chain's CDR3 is CASSPRVNEQFF. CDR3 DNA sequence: TGTGCCAGCTCACCTCGGGTCAATGAGCAGTTCTTC.

CDR3 region: CASSLAPGGGRADTQYF. CDR3 coding DNA: TGCGCCAGCAGCTTGGCCCCTGGCGGGGGCCGAGCAGATACGCAGTATTTT. This chain joins TRBV5-1 and TRBJ2-3, with D possibly matching TRBD2 (7 bases). CDR3 size: 17 residues. Germline-derived CDR1 and CDR2 are SGHRS and YFSETQ. Trimming cost V 0 bases and J 4 bases, with 18 bases left between them.

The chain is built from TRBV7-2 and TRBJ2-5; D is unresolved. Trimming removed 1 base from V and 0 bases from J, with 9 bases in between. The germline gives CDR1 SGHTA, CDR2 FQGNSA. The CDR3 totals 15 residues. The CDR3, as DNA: TGTGCCAGCAGCTTAGAGGCTTGGTACCAAGAGACCCAGTACTTC. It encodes CASSLEAWYQETQYF.

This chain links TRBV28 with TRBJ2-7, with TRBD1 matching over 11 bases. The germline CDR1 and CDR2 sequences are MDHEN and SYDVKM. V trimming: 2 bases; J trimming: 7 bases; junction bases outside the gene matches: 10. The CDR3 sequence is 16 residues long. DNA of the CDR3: TGTGCCAGCAGTTTAAAGCCGGGACAGGGGGGGATTGAGCAGTACTTC. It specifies CASSLKPGQGGIEQYF.

CDR3 sequence reads: CATPGTVNTGELFF. DNA for the CDR3: TGTGCCACCCCGGGGACGGTGAACACCGGGGAGCTGTTTTTT. The chain combines TRBV6-6 with TRBJ2-2; D could derive from TRBD1 or TRBD2 (5 bases each). Looked up from germline, CDR1 is MNHNY and CDR2 is SVGAGI (reference sequence). The V and J ends lost 10 bases and 1 base respectively, with 13 bases between them. The CDR3 totals 14 residues.

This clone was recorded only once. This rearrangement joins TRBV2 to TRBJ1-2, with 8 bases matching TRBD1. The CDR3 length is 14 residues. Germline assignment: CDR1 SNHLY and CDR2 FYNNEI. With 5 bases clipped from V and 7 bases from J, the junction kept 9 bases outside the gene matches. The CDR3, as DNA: TGTGCCAGCAGTTCAAGGACAGGGTGGGCTGGCTACACCTTC. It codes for CASSSRTGWAGYTF. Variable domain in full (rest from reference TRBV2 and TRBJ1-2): EPEVTQTPSHQVTQMGQEVILRCVPISNHLYFYWYRQILGQKVEFLVSFYNNEISEKSEIFDDQFSVERPDGSNFTLKIRSTKLEDSAMYFCASSSRTGWAGYTFGSGTRLTVV.

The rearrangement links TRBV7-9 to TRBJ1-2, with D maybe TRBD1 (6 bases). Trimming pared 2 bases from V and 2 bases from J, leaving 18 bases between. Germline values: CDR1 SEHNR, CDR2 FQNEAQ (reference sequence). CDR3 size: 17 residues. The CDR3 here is CASSLIELAGVNYGYTF. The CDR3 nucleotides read TGTGCCAGCAGCTTAATCGAATTGGCAGGGGTAAACTATGGCTACACCTTC.

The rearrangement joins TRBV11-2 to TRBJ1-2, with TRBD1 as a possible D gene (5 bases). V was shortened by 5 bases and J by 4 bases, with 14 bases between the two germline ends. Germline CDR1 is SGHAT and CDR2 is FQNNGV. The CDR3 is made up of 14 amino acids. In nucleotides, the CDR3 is TGTGCCAGCAGCAGCAGGGTTTACGGCTATGGCTACACCTTC. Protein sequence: CASSSRVYGYGYTF.

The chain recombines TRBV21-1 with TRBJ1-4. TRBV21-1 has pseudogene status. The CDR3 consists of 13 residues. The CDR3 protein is CASRGAPNEKLFF. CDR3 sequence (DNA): TGTGCCAGCCGCGGAGCCCCCAATGAAAAACTGTTTTTT.

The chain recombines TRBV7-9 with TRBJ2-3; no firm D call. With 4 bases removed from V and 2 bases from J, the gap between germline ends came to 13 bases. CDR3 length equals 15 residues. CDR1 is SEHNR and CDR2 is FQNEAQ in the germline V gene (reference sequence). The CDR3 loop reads CASSSGPEDTDTQYF. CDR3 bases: TGTGCCAGCAGCTCCGGTCCAGAGGACACAGATACGCAGTATTTT.

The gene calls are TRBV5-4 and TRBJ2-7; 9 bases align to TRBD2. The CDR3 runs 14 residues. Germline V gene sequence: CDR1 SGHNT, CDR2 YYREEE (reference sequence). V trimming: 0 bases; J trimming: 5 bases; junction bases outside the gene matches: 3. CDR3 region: CASSLDASGDEQYF. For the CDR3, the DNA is TGTGCCAGCAGCTTGGATGCTAGCGGGGACGAGCAGTACTTC.

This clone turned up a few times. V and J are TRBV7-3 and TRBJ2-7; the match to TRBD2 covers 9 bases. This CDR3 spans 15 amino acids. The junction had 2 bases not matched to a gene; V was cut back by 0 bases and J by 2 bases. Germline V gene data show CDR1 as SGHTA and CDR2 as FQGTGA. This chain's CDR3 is CASSLTAGGAYEQYF. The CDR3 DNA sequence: TGTGCCAGCAGCTTAACAGCGGGAGGCGCCTACGAGCAGTACTTC.

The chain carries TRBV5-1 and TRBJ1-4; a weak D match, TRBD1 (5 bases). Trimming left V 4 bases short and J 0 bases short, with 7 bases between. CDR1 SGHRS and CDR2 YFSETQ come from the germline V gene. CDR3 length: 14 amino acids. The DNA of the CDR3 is TGCGCCAGCAGCCCAGGGTCAACTAATGAAAAACTGTTTTTT. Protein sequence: CASSPGSTNEKLFF.

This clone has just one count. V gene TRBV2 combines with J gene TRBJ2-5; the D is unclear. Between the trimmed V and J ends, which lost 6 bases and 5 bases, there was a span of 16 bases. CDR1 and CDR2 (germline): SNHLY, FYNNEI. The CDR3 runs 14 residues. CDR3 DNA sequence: TGTGCCAGCAGGGTAAGTGTGGTTCGGGAGACCCAGTACTTC. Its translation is CASRVSVVRETQYF. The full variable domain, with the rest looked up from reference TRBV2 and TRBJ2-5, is EPEVTQTPSHQVTQMGQEVILRCVPISNHLYFYWYRQILGQKVEFLVSFYNNEISEKSEIFDDQFSVERPDGSNFTLKIRSTKLEDSAMYFCASRVSVVRETQYFGPGTRLLVL.

The CDR3: CASSAQTGGPGANVLTF. In DNA form, the CDR3 reads TGTGCCAGCAGTGCCCAGACAGGGGGGCCTGGGGCCAACGTCCTGACTTTC. This chain connects TRBV25-1 to TRBJ2-6, with TRBD1 matching over 9 bases. Per germline, CDR1 MGHDK and CDR2 SYGVNS. This CDR3 has 17 amino acids. J gave up 2 bases and V 4 bases, and 6 bases lay outside the gene matches.

The CDR3 DNA reads TGTGCCAGCAGCCCTGGACAGGGAAGTTTCTATGGCTACACCTTC. Its translation is CASSPGQGSFYGYTF. This chain connects TRBV5-4 to TRBJ1-2; 8 bases are shared with TRBD1. CDR1 and CDR2 (germline): SGHNT, YYREEE (reference sequence). With V trimmed by 4 bases and J by 4 bases, 9 bases remained unmatched. CDR3 length: 15 amino acids.

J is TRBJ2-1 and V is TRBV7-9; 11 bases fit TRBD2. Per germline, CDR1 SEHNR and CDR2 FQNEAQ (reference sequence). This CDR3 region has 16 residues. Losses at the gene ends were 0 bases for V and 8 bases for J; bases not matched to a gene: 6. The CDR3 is CASSLARSGRAHEQFF. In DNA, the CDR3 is TGTGCCAGCAGCTTAGCACGTAGCGGGAGGGCCCATGAGCAGTTCTTC.

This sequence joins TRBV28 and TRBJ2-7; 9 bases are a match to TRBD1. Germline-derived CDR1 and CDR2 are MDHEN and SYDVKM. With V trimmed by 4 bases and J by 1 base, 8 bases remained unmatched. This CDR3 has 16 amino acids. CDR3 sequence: CASSYTGGALSYEQYF. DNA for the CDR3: TGTGCCAGCAGTTACACAGGGGGCGCTTTATCCTACGAGCAGTACTTC.

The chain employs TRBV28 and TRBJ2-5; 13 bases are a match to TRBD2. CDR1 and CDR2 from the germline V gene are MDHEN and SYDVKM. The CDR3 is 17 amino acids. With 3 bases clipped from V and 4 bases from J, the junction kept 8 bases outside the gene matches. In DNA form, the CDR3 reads TGTGCCAGCAGTTTTCGGACTAGCGGGAGACCCCGAGAGACCCAGTACTTC. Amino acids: CASSFRTSGRPRETQYF.

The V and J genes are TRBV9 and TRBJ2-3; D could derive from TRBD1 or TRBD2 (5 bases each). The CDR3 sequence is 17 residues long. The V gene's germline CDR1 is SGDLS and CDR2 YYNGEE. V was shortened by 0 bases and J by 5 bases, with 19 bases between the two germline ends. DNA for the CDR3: TGTGCCAGCAGCGTAGCTACAACGAGGGGATTTCAAGATACGCAGTATTTT. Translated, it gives CASSVATTRGFQDTQYF.